This is a list of T cell receptor beta chains from one sample in a study of response to subunit inactivated influenza vaccine. MiXCR was run by TCRdb on the RT-PCR reads, yielding one entry per CDR3 protein. The sample lists roughly 620,000 distinct CDR3 sequences; 10% to 12% were seen once. This same sample was also taken into another study, of T cells expressing NK-cell markers.

Here the sequenced sample was PBMCs from blood, taken on the day of vaccination. These receptors were obtained from a man over 45 who received an inactivated influenza vaccine. The CDR3 runs from the conserved cysteine through the conserved F or W. A D gene is named only where the DNA matches it firmly. Rows give clone size only sometimes, using once, few, many, or a class for an expanded clone.

NA TRBJ1-1 13 TRBD1 TRBV29-1 CSTLQGASAEAFF TGCAGCACCCTACAGGGGGCGAGCGCTGAAGCTTTCTTT
NA TRBJ2-1 17 TRBD2 TRBV5-1 CASSPGGMGDGYNEQFF TGCGCCAGCAGCCCCGGGGGGATGGGGGACGGCTACAATGAGCAGTTCTTC
few TRBJ2-2 13 TRBD1 TRBV12-3/TRBV12-4 CASEGAHPGELFF TGTGCCAGCGAGGGGGCGCATCCCGGGGAGCTGTTTTTT
NA TRBJ2-7 15 NA TRBV6-2/TRBV6-3 CASSYSATGRYEQYF TGTGCCAGCAGTTACTCAGCGACAGGACGCTACGAGCAGTACTTC
NA TRBJ1-1 13 NA TRBV28 CASTRRGNTEAFF TGTGCCAGCACCCGCCGGGGGAACACTGAAGCTTTCTTT
NA TRBJ2-5 15 NA TRBV11-2 CASSPVGGRIETQYF TGTGCCAGCAGCCCCGTGGGGGGGCGCATAGAGACCCAGTACTTC
few TRBJ2-2 15 NA TRBV7-6 CASSPAVYNTGELFF TGTGCCAGCAGCCCTGCGGTTTACAATACCGGGGAGCTGTTTTTT
few TRBJ2-1 16 NA TRBV18 CASRRLGGREGHEQFF TGTGCCAGCCGACGTCTGGGCGGTAGAGAGGGGCATGAGCAGTTCTTC
NA TRBJ2-7 15 NA TRBV5-5 CASSRQTTFSYEQYF TGTGCCAGCAGTAGGCAGACCACTTTCTCCTACGAGCAGTACTTC
many TRBJ2-3 17 TRBD2 TRBV2 CASSESLGGPGTDTQYF TGTGCCAGCAGTGAATCGTTGGGAGGGCCTGGCACAGATACGCAGTATTTT
few TRBJ1-1 14 NA TRBV6-2/TRBV6-3 CASRYRSMNTEAFF TGTGCCAGCCGATACAGGTCCATGAACACTGAAGCTTTCTTT
NA TRBJ2-2 15 NA TRBV15 CATSREPLGIGELFF TGTGCCACCAGCAGAGAACCCCTGGGAATCGGGGAGCTGTTTTTT